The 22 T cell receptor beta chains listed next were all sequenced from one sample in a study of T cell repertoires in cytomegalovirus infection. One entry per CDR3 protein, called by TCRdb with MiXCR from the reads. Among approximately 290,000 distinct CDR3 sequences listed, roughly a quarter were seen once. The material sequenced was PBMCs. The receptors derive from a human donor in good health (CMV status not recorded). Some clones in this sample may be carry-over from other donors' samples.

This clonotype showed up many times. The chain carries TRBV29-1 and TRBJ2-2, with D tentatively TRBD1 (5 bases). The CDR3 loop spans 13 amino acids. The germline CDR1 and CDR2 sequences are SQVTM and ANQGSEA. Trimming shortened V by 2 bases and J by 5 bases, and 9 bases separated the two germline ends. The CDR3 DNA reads TGCAGCGTTGAAAAGGGGCGTACCGGGGAGCTGTTTTTT. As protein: CSVEKGRTGELFF.

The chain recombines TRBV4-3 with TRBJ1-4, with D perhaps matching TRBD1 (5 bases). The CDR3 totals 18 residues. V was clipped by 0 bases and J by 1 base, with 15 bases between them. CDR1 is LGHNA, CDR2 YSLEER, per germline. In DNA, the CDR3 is TGCGCCAGCAGCCAAGATCCCCCAGGGCCTCGAACTAATGAAAAACTGTTTTTT. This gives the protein CASSQDPPGPRTNEKLFF.

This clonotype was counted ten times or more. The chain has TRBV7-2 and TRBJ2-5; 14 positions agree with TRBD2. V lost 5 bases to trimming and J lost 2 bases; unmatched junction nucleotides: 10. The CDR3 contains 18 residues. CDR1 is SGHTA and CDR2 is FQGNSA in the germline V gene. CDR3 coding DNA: TGTGCCAGCAGCAAGACTAGCGGGGGGGCCCCAAGTCAAGAGACCCAGTACTTC. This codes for CASSKTSGGAPSQETQYF.

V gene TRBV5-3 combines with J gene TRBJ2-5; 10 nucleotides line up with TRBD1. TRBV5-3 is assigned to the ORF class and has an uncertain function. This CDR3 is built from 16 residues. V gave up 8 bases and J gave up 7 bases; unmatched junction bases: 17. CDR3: CASSPVGTGEIRTQYF. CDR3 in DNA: TGTGCCAGCAGCCCAGTCGGGACAGGGGAAATCAGGACCCAGTACTTC.

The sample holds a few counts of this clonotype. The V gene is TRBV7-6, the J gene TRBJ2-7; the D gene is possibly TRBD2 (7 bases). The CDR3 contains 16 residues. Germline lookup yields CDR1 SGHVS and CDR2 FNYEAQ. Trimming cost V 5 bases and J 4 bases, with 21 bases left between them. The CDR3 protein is CASSPVGGGRRYEQYF. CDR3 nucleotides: TGTGCCAGCAGCCCTGTTGGGGGGGGGCGGCGTTACGAGCAGTACTTC.

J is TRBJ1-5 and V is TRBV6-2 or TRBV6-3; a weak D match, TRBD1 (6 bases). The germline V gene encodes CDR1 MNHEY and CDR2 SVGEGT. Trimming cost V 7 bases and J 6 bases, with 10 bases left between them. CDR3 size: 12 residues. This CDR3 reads CASKDRSQPQHF. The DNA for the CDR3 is TGTGCCAGCAAAGACAGGAGTCAGCCCCAGCATTTT.

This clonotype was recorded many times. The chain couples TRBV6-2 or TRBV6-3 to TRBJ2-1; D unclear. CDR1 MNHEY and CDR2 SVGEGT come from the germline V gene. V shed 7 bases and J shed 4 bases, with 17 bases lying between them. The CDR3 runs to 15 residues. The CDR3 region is CASTPAVTRYNEQFF. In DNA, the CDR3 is TGTGCCAGCACCCCTGCCGTGACCCGGTACAATGAGCAGTTCTTC.

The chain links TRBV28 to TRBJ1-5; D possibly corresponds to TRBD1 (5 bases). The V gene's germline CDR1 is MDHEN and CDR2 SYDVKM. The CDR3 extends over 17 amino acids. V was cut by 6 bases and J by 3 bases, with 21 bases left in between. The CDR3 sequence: CASSTANQGGFNQPQHF. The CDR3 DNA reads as TGTGCCAGCAGCACCGCGAATCAGGGTGGATTCAATCAGCCCCAGCATTTT.

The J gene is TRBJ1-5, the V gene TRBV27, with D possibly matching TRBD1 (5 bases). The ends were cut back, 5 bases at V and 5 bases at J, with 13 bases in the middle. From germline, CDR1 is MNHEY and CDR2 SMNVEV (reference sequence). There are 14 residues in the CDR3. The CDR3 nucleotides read TGTGCCAGCAGTGTCCAGGGTTTCGATCAGCCCCAGCATTTT. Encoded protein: CASSVQGFDQPQHF.

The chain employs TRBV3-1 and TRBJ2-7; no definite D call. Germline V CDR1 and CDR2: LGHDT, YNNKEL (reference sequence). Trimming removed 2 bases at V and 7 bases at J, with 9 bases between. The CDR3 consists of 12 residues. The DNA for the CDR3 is TGTGCCAGCAGCCAAAGGCCCGCTGAGCAGTACTTC. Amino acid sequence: CASSQRPAEQYF.

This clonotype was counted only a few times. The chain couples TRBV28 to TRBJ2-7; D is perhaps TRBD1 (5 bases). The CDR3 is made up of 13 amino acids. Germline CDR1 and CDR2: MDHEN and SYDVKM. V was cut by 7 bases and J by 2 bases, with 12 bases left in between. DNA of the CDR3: TGTGCCAGCACTGGTGACAGAACCTACGAGCAGTACTTC. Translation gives CASTGDRTYEQYF.

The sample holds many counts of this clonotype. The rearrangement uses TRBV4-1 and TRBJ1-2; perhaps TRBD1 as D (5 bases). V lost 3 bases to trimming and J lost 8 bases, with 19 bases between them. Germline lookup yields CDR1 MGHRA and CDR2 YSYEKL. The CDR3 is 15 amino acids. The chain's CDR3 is CASSHQGRQEGGYTF. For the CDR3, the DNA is TGCGCCAGCAGCCACCAGGGAAGGCAGGAGGGAGGCTACACCTTC.

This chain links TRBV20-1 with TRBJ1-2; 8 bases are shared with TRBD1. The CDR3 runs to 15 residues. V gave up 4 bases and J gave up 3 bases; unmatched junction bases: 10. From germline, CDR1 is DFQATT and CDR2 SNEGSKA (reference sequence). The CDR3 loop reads CSAIKPGQEDYGYTF. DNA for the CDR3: TGCAGTGCTATCAAACCGGGACAGGAAGACTATGGCTACACCTTC.

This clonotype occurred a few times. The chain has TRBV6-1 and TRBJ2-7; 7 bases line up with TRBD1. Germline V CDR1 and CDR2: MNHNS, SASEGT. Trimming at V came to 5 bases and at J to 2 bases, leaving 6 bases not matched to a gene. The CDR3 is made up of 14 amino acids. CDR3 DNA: TGTGCCAGCAGTCGACAGGGCTTGCCCTACGAGCAGTACTTC. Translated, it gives CASSRQGLPYEQYF.

The DNA for the CDR3 is TGCAGTGCCGAATGGACAGTAGGCTCTGGGGCCAACGTCCTGACTTTC. It codes for CSAEWTVGSGANVLTF. V gene TRBV20-1 combines with J gene TRBJ2-6, with a tentative D call TRBD1 (6 bases). CDR3 size: 16 residues. CDR1 is DFQATT, CDR2 SNEGSKA, per germline (reference sequence). V was trimmed by 6 bases and J by 0 bases, leaving 15 bases between them.

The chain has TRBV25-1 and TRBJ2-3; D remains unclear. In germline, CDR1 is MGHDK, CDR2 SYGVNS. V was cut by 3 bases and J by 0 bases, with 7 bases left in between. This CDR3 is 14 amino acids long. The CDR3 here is CASSDSRSTDTQYF. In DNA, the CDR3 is TGTGCCAGCAGTGATTCCAGAAGCACAGATACGCAGTATTTT. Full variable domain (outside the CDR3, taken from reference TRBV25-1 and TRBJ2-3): EADIYQTPRYLVIGTGKKITLECSQTMGHDKMYWYQQDPGMELHLIHYSYGVNSTEKGDLSSESTVSRIRTEHFPLTLESARPSHTSQYLCASSDSRSTDTQYFGPGTRLTVL.

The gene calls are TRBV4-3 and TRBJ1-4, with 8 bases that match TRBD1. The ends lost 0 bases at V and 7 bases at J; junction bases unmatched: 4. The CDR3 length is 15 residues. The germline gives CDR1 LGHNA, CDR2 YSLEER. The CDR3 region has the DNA TGCGCCAGCAGCCAAGACGACAGGGGTCCTGAAAAACTGTTTTTT. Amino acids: CASSQDDRGPEKLFF.

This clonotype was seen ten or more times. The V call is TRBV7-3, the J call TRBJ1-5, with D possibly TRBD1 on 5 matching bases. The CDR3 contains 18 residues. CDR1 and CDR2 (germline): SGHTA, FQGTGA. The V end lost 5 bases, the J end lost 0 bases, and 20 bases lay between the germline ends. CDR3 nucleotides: TGTGCCAGCAGCGGTAGAGGGGCGGTGGATAATAGCAATCAGCCCCAGCATTTT. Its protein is CASSGRGAVDNSNQPQHF.

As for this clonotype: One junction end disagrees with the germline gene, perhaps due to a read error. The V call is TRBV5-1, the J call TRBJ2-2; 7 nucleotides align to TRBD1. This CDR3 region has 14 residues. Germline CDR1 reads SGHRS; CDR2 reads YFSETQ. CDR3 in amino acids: CATSSGQVTGELFF. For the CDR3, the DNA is TGCGCCACCAGCTCTGGACAGGTCACCGGGGAGCTGTTTTTT.

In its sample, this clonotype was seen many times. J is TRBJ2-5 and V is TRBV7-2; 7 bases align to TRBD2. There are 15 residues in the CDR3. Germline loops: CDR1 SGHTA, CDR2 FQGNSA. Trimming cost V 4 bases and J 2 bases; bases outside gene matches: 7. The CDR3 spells CASSSVAGLQETQYF. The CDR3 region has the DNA TGTGCCAGCAGCTCCGTAGCGGGCCTACAAGAGACCCAGTACTTC.

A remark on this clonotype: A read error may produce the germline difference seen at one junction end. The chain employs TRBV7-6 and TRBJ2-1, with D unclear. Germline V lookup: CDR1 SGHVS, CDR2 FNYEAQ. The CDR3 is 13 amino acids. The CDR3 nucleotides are TGTGCTAGCAGCGTAGGAGCCTACAATGAGCAGTTCTTC. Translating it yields CASSVGAYNEQFF.

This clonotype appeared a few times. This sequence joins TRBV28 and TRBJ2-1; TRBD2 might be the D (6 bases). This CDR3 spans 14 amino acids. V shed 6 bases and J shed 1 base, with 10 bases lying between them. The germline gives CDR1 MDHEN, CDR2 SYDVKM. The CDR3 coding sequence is TGTGCCAGCAGGGACGGGGGATCCTACAATGAGCAGTTCTTC. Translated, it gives CASRDGGSYNEQFF.